The clone carrying this T cell receptor (beta chain) has only a few counts. In the original workflow: Reference gene primer amplification gave estimated nucleated cell counts. Profiled with immunoSEQ multiplex PCR; TCRdb holds only in-frame clones, not every one. The V and J calls and clone size were taken over from that table, and D and trimming were inferred from the DNA. The sample comprises more than 250,000 clones, around 86% of which are singletons, and approximately 4% rests with the top ten. The germline V and J ends were trimmed by 3 bases and 5 bases, with 7 bases remaining between them. Germline assignment: CDR1 LGHNA and CDR2 YNFKEQ. The CDR3 has 12 residues. The data were taken from a study of blood T cell repertoires in COVID-19. Looking at the study overall: PBMCs, B-cell-depleted T cells, or T cells provided the cDNA or gDNA that made up the material.

The chain has TRBV4-2 and TRBJ1-2; no definite D call. The sequenced sample consisted of peripheral blood. This receptor was taken from a man between 18 and 29 years old with active or convalescent COVID-19. The chain's CDR3 is CASSQEEYGYTF. In DNA form, the CDR3 reads TGTGCCAGCAGCCAGGAGGAGTATGGCTACACCTTC.